This is a list of T cell receptor beta chains from one sample in a study of shared clonotypes between healthy human individuals. Only in-frame clones appear in the TCRdb table, and some are missing; sequencing was by immunoSEQ multiplex PCR. The data hold approximately 1,500,000 clones, with approximately 97% observed a single time. The sample consisted of naive CD4+ T cells sorted from blood. These TCRs come from a man in his thirties or forties in good health. The CDR3 runs from the conserved cysteine through the conserved F or W. The D gene is left open where the match is weak. Clone size appears in some rows only: once, few, many, or a class for an expanded clone.

CASSSRQGLGQPQHF,TGTGCCAGCAGTTCGAGACAGGGTTTAGGTCAGCCCCAGCATTTT,NA,TRBJ1-5,TRBV28,TRBD1
CASSSSGPTLGYEQYF,TGTGCCAGCTCATCATCAGGGCCTACCCTGGGGTACGAGCAGTACTTC,NA,TRBJ2-7,TRBV18,NA
CASSPTGTGLGNTIYF,TGTGCCAGCTCACCAACCGGGACAGGGTTAGGAAACACCATATATTTT,NA,TRBJ1-3,TRBV18,TRBD1
CAISESDGTYEQYF,TGTGCCATCAGTGAGTCGGACGGGACCTACGAGCAGTACTTC,NA,TRBJ2-7,TRBV10-3,NA
CASSLVSDEQYF,TGTGCCAGCAGCTTGGTATCGGACGAGCAGTACTTC,NA,TRBJ2-7,TRBV5-5,NA
CASSIDPSSGGSTDTQYF,TGTGCCAGTAGTATAGATCCCTCGTCGGGCGGGAGCACAGATACGCAGTATTTT,NA,TRBJ2-3,TRBV19,NA
CASSPLAPGRDTQYF,TGTGCCAGCAGCCCTCTTGCCCCAGGGCGAGATACGCAGTATTTT,NA,TRBJ2-3,TRBV5-4,NA
CASSSGVIGSQEAQYF,TGTGCCAGCAGCTCGGGGGTGATCGGAAGCCAAGAGGCCCAGTACTTC,NA,TRBJ2-5,TRBV5-8,NA
CASSEGLGTDTQYF,TGCGCCAGCAGCGAGGGACTAGGGACAGATACGCAGTATTTT,NA,TRBJ2-3,TRBV5-1,TRBD2
CAISDPRLQRNTEAFF,TGTGCCATCAGTGACCCCAGGCTCCAAAGGAACACTGAAGCTTTCTTT,NA,TRBJ1-1,TRBV10-3,NA
CASSVEGQANTGELFF,TGTGCCAGCAGCGTGGAGGGACAGGCGAACACCGGGGAGCTGTTTTTT,NA,TRBJ2-2,TRBV9,TRBD1
CASSGEGRNTEAFF,TGTGCCAGCAGTGGGGAGGGACGGAACACTGAAGCTTTCTTT,NA,TRBJ1-1,TRBV25-1,NA
CASRRTGGYNEQFF,TGTGCCAGCAGACGGACAGGGGGTTACAATGAGCAGTTCTTC,once,TRBJ2-1,TRBV6-6,TRBD1
CASPQGAGANVLTF,TGTGCCAGCCCACAGGGCGCTGGGGCCAACGTCCTGACTTTC,NA,TRBJ2-6,TRBV27,NA
CASSRRQGAYEQYF,TGTGCCAGCAGCCGACGACAGGGGGCCTACGAGCAGTACTTC,NA,TRBJ2-7,TRBV6-5,TRBD1
CASSLTGRLSYNEQFF,TGTGCCAGCAGCTTGACGGGACGGCTCTCCTACAATGAGCAGTTCTTC,NA,TRBJ2-1,TRBV5-5,NA
CASSLQGYSNQPQHF,TGTGCCAGCAGCCTCCAGGGTTATAGCAATCAGCCCCAGCATTTT,NA,TRBJ1-5,TRBV7-4,NA